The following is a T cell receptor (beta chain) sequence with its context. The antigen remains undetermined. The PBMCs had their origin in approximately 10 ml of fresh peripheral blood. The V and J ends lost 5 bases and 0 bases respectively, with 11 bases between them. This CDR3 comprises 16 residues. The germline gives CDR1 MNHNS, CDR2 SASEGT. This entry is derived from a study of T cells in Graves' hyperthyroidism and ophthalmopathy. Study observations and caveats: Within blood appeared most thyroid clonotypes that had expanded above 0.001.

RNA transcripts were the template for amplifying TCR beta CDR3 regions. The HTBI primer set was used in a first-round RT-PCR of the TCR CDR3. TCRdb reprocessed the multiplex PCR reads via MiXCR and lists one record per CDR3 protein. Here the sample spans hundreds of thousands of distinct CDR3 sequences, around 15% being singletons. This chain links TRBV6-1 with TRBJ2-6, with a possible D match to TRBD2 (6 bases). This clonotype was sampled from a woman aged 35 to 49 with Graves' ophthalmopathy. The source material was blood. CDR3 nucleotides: TGTGCCAGCAGTCTAACTAGCCCCTCTGGGGCCAACGTCCTGACTTTC. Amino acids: CASSLTSPSGANVLTF.